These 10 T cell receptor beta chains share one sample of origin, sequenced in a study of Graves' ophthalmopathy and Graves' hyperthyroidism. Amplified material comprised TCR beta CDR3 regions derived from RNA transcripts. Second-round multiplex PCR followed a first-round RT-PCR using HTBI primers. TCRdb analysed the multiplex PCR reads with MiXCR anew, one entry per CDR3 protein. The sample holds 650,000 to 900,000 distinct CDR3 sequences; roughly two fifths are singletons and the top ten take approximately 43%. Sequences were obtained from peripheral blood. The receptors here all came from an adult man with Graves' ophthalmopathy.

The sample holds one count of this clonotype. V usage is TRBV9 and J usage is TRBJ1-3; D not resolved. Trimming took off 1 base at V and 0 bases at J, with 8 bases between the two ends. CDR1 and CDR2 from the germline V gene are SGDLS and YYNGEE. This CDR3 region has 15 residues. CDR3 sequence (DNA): TGTGCCAGCAGCGTAATTGCAGACTCTGGAAACACCATATATTTT. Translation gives CASSVIADSGNTIYF.

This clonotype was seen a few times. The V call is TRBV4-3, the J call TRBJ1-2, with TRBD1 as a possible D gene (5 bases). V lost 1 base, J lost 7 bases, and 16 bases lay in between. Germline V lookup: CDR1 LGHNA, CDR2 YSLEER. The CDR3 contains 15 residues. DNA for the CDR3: TGCGCCAGCAGCCAAGGGGGCAGGGATAGCCGTGGCTACACCTTC. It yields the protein CASSQGGRDSRGYTF.

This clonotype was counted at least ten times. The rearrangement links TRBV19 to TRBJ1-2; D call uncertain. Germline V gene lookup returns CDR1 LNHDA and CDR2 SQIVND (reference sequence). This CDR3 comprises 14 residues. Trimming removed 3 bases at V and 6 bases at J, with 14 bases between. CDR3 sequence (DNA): TGTGCCAGTAGTATTGGTGTAGGGCAGCATGGCTACACCTTC. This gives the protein CASSIGVGQHGYTF.

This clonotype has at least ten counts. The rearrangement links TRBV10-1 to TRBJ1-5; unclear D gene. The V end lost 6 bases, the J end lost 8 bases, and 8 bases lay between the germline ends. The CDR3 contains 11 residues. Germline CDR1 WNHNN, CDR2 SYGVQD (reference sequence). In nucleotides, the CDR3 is TGCGCCAGCAGGGCGAGGGAGCCCCAGCATTTT. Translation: CASRAREPQHF.

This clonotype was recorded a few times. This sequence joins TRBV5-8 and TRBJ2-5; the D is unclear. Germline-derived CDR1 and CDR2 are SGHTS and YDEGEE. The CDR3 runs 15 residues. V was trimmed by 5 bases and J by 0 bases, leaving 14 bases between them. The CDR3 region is CASRVGIVYQETQYF. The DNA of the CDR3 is TGTGCCAGCAGAGTAGGGATAGTCTACCAAGAGACCCAGTACTTC.

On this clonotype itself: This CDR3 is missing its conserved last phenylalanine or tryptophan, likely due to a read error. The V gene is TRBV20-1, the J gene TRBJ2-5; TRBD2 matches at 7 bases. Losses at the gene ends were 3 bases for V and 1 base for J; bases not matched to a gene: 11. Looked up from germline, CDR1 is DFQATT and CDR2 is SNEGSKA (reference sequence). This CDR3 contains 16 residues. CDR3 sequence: CSARGRGGRGQETQYV. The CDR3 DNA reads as TGCAGTGCTAGGGGTCGGGGCGGGAGAGGCCAAGAGACCCAGTACGTC.

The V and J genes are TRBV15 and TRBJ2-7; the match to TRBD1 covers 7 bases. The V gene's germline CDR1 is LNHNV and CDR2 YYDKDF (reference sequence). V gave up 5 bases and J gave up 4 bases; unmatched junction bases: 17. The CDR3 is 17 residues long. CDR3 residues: CATSGTASGTAQYEQYF. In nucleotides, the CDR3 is TGTGCCACCAGCGGAACAGCCTCGGGGACAGCCCAGTACGAGCAGTACTTC. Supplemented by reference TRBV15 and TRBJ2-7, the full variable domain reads DAMVIQNPRYQVTQFGKPVTLSCSQTLNHNVMYWYQQKSSQAPKLLFHYYDKDFNNEADTPDNFQSRRPNTSFCFLDIRSPGLGDTAMYLCATSGTASGTAQYEQYFGPGTRLTVT.

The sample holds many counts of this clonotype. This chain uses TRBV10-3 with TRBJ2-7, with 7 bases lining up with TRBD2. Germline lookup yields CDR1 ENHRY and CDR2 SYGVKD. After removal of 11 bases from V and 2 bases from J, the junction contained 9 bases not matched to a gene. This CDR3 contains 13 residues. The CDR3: CASLGGIAYEQYF. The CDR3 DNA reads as TGTGCCTCTCTGGGGGGGATCGCCTACGAGCAGTACTTC.

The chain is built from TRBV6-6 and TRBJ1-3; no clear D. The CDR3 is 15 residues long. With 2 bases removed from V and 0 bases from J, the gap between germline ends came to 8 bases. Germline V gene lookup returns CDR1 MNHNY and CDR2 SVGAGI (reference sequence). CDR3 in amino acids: CASSYARNSGNTIYF. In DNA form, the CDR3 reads TGTGCCAGCAGTTACGCACGGAACTCTGGAAACACCATATATTTT.

DNA of the CDR3: TGTGCCAGCAGTTTTAACACCAAAGCAGAGGGAGATGGCTACACCTTC. This encodes CASSFNTKAEGDGYTF. The chain combines TRBV12-3 or TRBV12-4 with TRBJ1-2, with D hard to call. Trimming stripped 3 bases from V and 6 bases from J, with 20 bases between. The CDR3 contains 16 residues.